The T cell receptor beta chain described here comes from a study of Ad26.COV2.S vaccination and SARS-CoV-2 variants. Study context: A COV1001 Ad26.COV2.S trial-arm participant provided the sample. Study-level points and caveats: From the TCR breadth and depth analyses, total T cell responses may have been underestimated.

Worth noting for this clone: No antigen is known for it.

V lost 5 bases and J lost 2, with 15 bases in between. CDR1 and CDR2 (germline): LNHNV, YYDKDF (reference sequence). The CDR3 is made up of 15 amino acids. The protocol was immunoSEQ multiplex PCR, while the TCRdb copy is restricted to in-frame clones and leaves out a portion. Counted here are over 400,000 clones, around 92% occurring once; the ten biggest clones make up around 1.7%. Treatment in this sample: around 19 received Ad26.COV2.S at low or high dose, single or two shots; several received placebo; per-sample allocation not given. On day 63 after the first injection, vaccine and placebo recipients gave samples.

V and J are TRBV15 and TRBJ2-5; no definite D call. Sequencing used peripheral blood, obtained in a trial of Ad26.COV2.S vaccine versus placebo. The TCR sequence derives from a person between 18 and 65 years old who received the Ad26.COV2.S COVID-19 vaccine or a placebo. The CDR3 nucleotides read TGTGCCACCAGCCCTCAAAAGGCCGGGCAAGAGACCCAGTACTTC. It yields the protein CATSPQKAGQETQYF. Using reference TRBV15 and TRBJ2-5 for the parts outside the CDR3, the full variable domain is DAMVIQNPRYQVTQFGKPVTLSCSQTLNHNVMYWYQQKSSQAPKLLFHYYDKDFNNEADTPDNFQSRRPNTSFCFLDIRSPGLGDTAMYLCATSPQKAGQETQYFGPGTRLLVL.